Here is one T cell receptor beta chain with its context. The sample originates from a study of cytomegalovirus exposure and HLA in healthy donors. This CDR3 spans 17 amino acids. V lost 3 bases and J 5 bases, leaving 22 bases between the germline ends. The germline CDR1 and CDR2 sequences are MDHEN and SYDVKM. With 60 Vbeta and 13 Jbeta primers, the PCR was carried out. Sequencing was performed with immunoSEQ multiplex PCR; in TCRdb, only in-frame clones are kept and a portion is missing. Among 150,000 to 200,000 clones listed, 70% to 85% were seen once. The chain combines TRBV28 with TRBJ1-2, with D uncertain. This TCR derives from a woman aged 35 to 49 in good health and CMV-seronegative. The material sequenced was PBMCs. The CDR3 spells CASSFTTGGFLSYGYTF. CDR3 in DNA: TGTGCCAGCAGTTTCACGACGGGTGGATTTTTGTCATATGGCTACACCTTC.